This T cell receptor beta chain came from a study of graft-versus-host responses after intestinal transplantation. For the study at large: Multivisceral, liver-intestinal, or isolated intestinal transplants were given to recipients.

A note on this clone: The antigen is unknown.

The method was immunoSEQ multiplex PCR; TCRdb's version includes in-frame clones alone and lacks a portion of them. The sample comprises 130,000 to 150,000 clones, 80% to 95% of which are singletons, and about 0.18% rests with the top ten. Study results and limitations: Some GvH clones were seen earlier in gut or blood, suggesting intestinal origin.

Germline lookup yields CDR1 KGHSH and CDR2 LQKENI. The CDR3 has 12 residues. Trimming cost V 5 bases and J 8 bases, with 12 bases left between them. Material: unstimulated CD4+ T cells sorted from spleen or lymph node cells, obtained before intestinal transplant. The TCR comes from a human donor who received an intestinal transplant. This chain uses TRBV18 with TRBJ1-2; D is possibly TRBD1 (5 bases). The CDR3 DNA follows: TGTGCCAGCTCAGCGGACCGGGACGGCTACACCTTC. Its translation: CASSADRDGYTF.